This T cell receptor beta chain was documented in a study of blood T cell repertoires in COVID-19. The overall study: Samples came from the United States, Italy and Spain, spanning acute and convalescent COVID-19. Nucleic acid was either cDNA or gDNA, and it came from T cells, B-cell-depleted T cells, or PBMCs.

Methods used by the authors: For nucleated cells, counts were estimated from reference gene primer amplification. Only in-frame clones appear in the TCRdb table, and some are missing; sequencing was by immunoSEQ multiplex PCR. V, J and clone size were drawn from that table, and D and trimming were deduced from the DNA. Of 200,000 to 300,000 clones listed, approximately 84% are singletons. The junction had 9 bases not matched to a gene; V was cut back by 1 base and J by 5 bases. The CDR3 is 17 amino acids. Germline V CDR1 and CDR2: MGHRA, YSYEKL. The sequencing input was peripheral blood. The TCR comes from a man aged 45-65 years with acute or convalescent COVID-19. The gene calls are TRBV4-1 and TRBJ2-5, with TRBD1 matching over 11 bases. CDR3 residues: CASSQAPPGQGGETQYF. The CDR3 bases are TGCGCCAGCAGCCAAGCCCCCCCGGGACAGGGGGGGGAGACCCAGTACTTC.